This T cell receptor (beta chain) was documented in a study of vaccination effects on CD4 cells after COVID-19. The CDR3 contains 13 residues. V was shortened by 5 bases and J by 0 bases, with 7 bases between the two germline ends. Before any sequencing was done, the ViraFEST assay used viral peptide pools to expand antigen-specific CD4+ T cells. On day 10 of culture, CD4+ T cells were separated out. All vaccine recipients tested negative for nucleocapsid antibodies and had never contracted SARS-CoV-2 infection. Study findings and constraints: Infection-derived and vaccine-derived clones contracted markedly late after vaccination.

Using immunoSEQ multiplex PCR, the repertoire was profiled, and TCRdb retains in-frame clones only, with some absent. The table records tens of thousands of clones, 60% to 80% of them present only once. This clone was observed a handful of times. Its antigen is currently unknown. The chain uses TRBV12-3 or TRBV12-4 and TRBJ2-5, with D maybe TRBD1 (6 bases). This sequence was found in a human donor who received a COVID-19 vaccine. The material sequenced was CD4+ T cells from PBMCs cultured with HCoV-OC43 spike peptides, taken before COVID-19 vaccination. As to subset: HCoV-OC43 spike overlapping peptide pool stimulation. In DNA form, the CDR3 reads TGTGCCAGCAGTCGACAGGACCAAGAGACCCAGTACTTC. Translation: CASSRQDQETQYF.